Listed here are 24 T cell receptor beta chains from one sample, sequenced in a study of T cells after yellow fever vaccination. One entry per CDR3 protein results from TCRdb running MiXCR on the 5' RACE reads. The table includes 620,000 or so distinct CDR3 sequences, 9% to 15% detected once. This specimen consisted of PBMCs, obtained on the day of the yellow fever booster vaccination. These receptors were taken from a young man who received the YFV17D yellow fever vaccine.

The CDR3 loop reads CASSLSGRRGAGTDTQYF. The CDR3 DNA follows: TGTGCCAGCAGCTTAAGCGGGAGGAGGGGGGCGGGGACAGATACGCAGTATTTT. J is TRBJ2-3 and V is TRBV7-2; 9 bases are a match to TRBD2. The CDR3 loop spans 18 amino acids. Trimming took 2 bases from V and 3 from J; bases not matched to a gene: 12. Germline V gene lookup returns CDR1 SGHTA and CDR2 FQGNSA. The full variable domain, in which reference TRBV7-2 and TRBJ2-3 provide the parts outside the CDR3, is GAGVSQSPSNKVTEKGKDVELRCDPISGHTALYWYRQSLGQGLEFLIYFQGNSAPDKSGLPSDRFSAERTGGSVSTLTIQRTQQEDSAVYLCASSLSGRRGAGTDTQYFGPGTRLTVL.

This clonotype was found a few times. The rearrangement links TRBV10-3 to TRBJ2-1, with 13 bases lining up with TRBD2. Germline values: CDR1 ENHRY, CDR2 SYGVKD. V trimming: 4 bases; J trimming: 6 bases; junction bases outside the gene matches: 9. CDR3 size: 17 residues. CDR3 bases: TGTGCCATCAGTGTGACTAGCGGGAGGACCACTTCCAATGAGCAGTTCTTC. The encoded protein is CAISVTSGRTTSNEQFF.

The rearrangement links TRBV11-2 to TRBJ2-4; no firm D call. Germline V CDR1 and CDR2: SGHAT, FQNNGV. Trimming removed 0 bases from V and 0 bases from J, with 12 bases in between. The CDR3 covers 17 residues. The CDR3 bases are TGTGCCAGCAGCTTAGATAGCACTCTTCTAGCCAAAAACATTCAGTACTTC. It yields the protein CASSLDSTLLAKNIQYF.

V is TRBV7-6 and J is TRBJ2-5; D might be TRBD1 (5 bases). V dropped 2 bases and J dropped 3 bases, with 22 bases sitting between them. The CDR3 length is 18 residues. Germline-derived CDR1 and CDR2 are SGHVS and FNYEAQ. The CDR3 here is CASSLSAGKGRKKETQYF. CDR3 coding DNA: TGTGCCAGCAGCTTATCGGCAGGGAAGGGTAGAAAGAAAGAGACCCAGTACTTC.

This clonotype occurred a few times. The chain is built from TRBV7-2 and TRBJ1-6, with 7 bases matching TRBD1. CDR3 length: 15 residues. CDR1 is SGHTA, CDR2 FQGNSA, per germline. Unmatched junction bases numbered 7, after V lost 3 bases and J lost 8 bases. This chain's CDR3 is CASSFDAQGYSPLHF. CDR3 coding DNA: TGTGCCAGCAGCTTTGATGCACAGGGGTATTCACCCCTCCACTTT. The entire variable domain, with the rest obtained from reference TRBV7-2 and TRBJ1-6, is as follows: GAGVSQSPSNKVTEKGKDVELRCDPISGHTALYWYRQSLGQGLEFLIYFQGNSAPDKSGLPSDRFSAERTGGSVSTLTIQRTQQEDSAVYLCASSFDAQGYSPLHFGNGTRLTVT.

The chain recombines TRBV28 with TRBJ2-4, with 7 bases aligning to TRBD2. The germline V gene encodes CDR1 MDHEN and CDR2 SYDVKM. With 4 bases clipped from V and 8 bases from J, the junction kept 17 bases outside the gene matches. The length of the CDR3 is 17 residues. The CDR3 region has the DNA TGTGCCAGCAGTTCCCTCCCGGCTAACCAAGGGAGGGACATTCAGTACTTC. Translating gives CASSSLPANQGRDIQYF. The whole variable domain, remainder taken from reference TRBV28 and TRBJ2-4, is DVKVTQSSRYLVKRTGEKVFLECVQDMDHENMFWYRQDPGLGLRLIYFSYDVKMKEKGDIPEGYSVSREKKERFSLILESASTNQTSMYLCASSSLPANQGRDIQYFGAGTRLSVL.

CDR3 nucleotides: TGCAGTGCTAGACCTCAGGGGTCTGGGGCCAACGTCCTGACTTTC. Protein product: CSARPQGSGANVLTF. The chain carries TRBV20-1 and TRBJ2-6, with D possibly being TRBD1 (6 bases). The germline CDR1 and CDR2 sequences are DFQATT and SNEGSKA (reference sequence). This CDR3 comprises 15 residues. The V end was cut by 2 bases, the J end by 1 base, with 9 bases between.

This clonotype has at least ten counts. The chain links TRBV9 to TRBJ2-1, with 12 bases lining up with TRBD2. CDR3 length: 18 amino acids. Trimming at V came to 0 bases and at J to 8 bases, leaving 12 bases not matched to a gene. The V gene's germline CDR1 is SGDLS and CDR2 YYNGEE. This CDR3 reads CASSVARSGTSGSDEQFF. The CDR3 DNA sequence: TGTGCCAGCAGCGTAGCGCGTTCCGGGACTAGCGGGTCTGATGAGCAGTTCTTC.

This clonotype has just a few counts. The chain has TRBV6-1 and TRBJ2-1; 13 bases fit TRBD2. This CDR3 region has 16 residues. After removal of 6 bases from V and 9 bases from J, the junction contained 11 bases not matched to a gene. Per the germline V gene, CDR1 is MNHNS and CDR2 is SASEGT. The CDR3 DNA reads TGTGCCAGCAGCCTTCCTGGACTAGCGGGAGCGGGTGAGCAGTTCTTC. Encoded protein: CASSLPGLAGAGEQFF.

This clonotype came up a few times. V usage is TRBV7-2 and J usage is TRBJ2-7; D not certain. Germline values: CDR1 SGHTA, CDR2 FQGNSA. V was trimmed by 1 base and J by 7 bases, leaving 11 bases between them. The CDR3 contains 13 residues. In DNA, the CDR3 is TGTGCCAGCAGCTTAGATTTGATGCGGGAGCAGTACTTC. It yields the protein CASSLDLMREQYF.

J is TRBJ1-2 and V is TRBV19; 7 bases align to TRBD1. Germline loops: CDR1 LNHDA, CDR2 SQIVND (reference sequence). The CDR3 totals 16 residues. The V segment lost 3 bases and the J segment 3 bases; nucleotides outside the gene matches: 10. As DNA, the CDR3 is TGTGCCAGTAGTATCAACCCTCGGACAGGAGACTATGGCTACACCTTC. This sequence encodes CASSINPRTGDYGYTF.

The chain uses TRBV20-1 and TRBJ2-7; possible D gene TRBD2, 5 bases. CDR1 is DFQATT, CDR2 SNEGSKA, per germline (reference sequence). The CDR3 is made up of 13 amino acids. Trimming cost V 3 bases and J 4 bases, with 13 bases left between them. CDR3: CSASHGVAYEQYF. For the CDR3, the DNA is TGCAGTGCTAGTCACGGGGTTGCGTACGAGCAGTACTTC.

This clonotype was seen more than once but under ten times. The rearrangement joins TRBV19 to TRBJ1-3; tentatively, D is TRBD1 (5 bases). Trimming cost V 7 bases and J 1 base, with 17 bases left between them. Germline V gene sequence: CDR1 LNHDA, CDR2 SQIVND (reference sequence). CDR3 size: 16 residues. The CDR3 nucleotides are TGTGCCAGTATCGGGGCACGAGGGAGGTCTGGAAACACCATATATTTT. Encoded protein: CASIGARGRSGNTIYF. Full variable domain (outside the CDR3, taken from reference TRBV19 and TRBJ1-3): DGGITQSPKYLFRKEGQNVTLSCEQNLNHDAMYWYRQDPGQGLRLIYYSQIVNDFQKGDIAEGYSVSREKKESFPLTVTSAQKNPTAFYLCASIGARGRSGNTIYFGEGSWLTVV.

This clonotype has a handful of counts. The chain employs TRBV5-6 and TRBJ2-3; D possibly corresponds to TRBD1 (6 bases). This CDR3 has 21 residues. V was pared by 0 bases and J by 2 bases, with 28 bases between. Germline V gene data show CDR1 as SGHDT and CDR2 as YYEEEE. DNA of the CDR3: TGTGCCAGCAGCTTGGTCAACTACGGGACCTCAGGGGCCCTTCCCACAGATACGCAGTATTTT. Its protein is CASSLVNYGTSGALPTDTQYF.

This clonotype was detected a few times. The chain links TRBV7-6 to TRBJ2-1, with a weak D call TRBD1 (6 bases). The CDR3 runs to 16 residues. V lost 0 bases and J lost 5, with 14 bases in between. Germline loops: CDR1 SGHVS, CDR2 FNYEAQ. The CDR3 sequence: CASSLAARGQNNEQFF. The CDR3, as DNA: TGTGCCAGCAGCTTAGCCGCTAGAGGACAGAACAATGAGCAGTTCTTC. The variable domain in full, with the rest retrieved from reference TRBV7-6 and TRBJ2-1, is GAGVSQSPRYKVTKRGQDVALRCDPISGHVSLYWYRQALGQGPEFLTYFNYEAQQDKSGLPNDRFSAERPEGSISTLTIQRTEQRDSAMYRCASSLAARGQNNEQFFGPGTRLTVL.

The V call is TRBV2, the J call TRBJ1-2; D gene ambiguous. Germline V gives CDR1 SNHLY, CDR2 FYNNEI. V lost 2 bases and J 2 bases, leaving 6 bases between the germline ends. The CDR3 has 13 residues. Written as DNA, the CDR3 is TGTGCCAGCAGTGAATACAACAACTATGGCTACACCTTC. Translating gives CASSEYNNYGYTF.

A word on this clonotype: Mismatch with germline at one junction end may stem from a read error. The genes are TRBV23-1 and TRBJ2-7, with D tentatively TRBD1 (6 bases). TRBV23-1 is an ORF, with its function uncertain. The CDR3 covers 13 residues. The CDR3 region has the DNA TGCGCCAGCTGCCAGTACAGGGCCTATGAGCAGTACTTC. It yields the protein CASCQYRAYEQYF.

The chain employs TRBV19 and TRBJ1-5, with D possibly TRBD1 on 5 matching bases. Deletions cut 3 bases from V and 3 bases from J, with 9 bases between. CDR3 length equals 14 residues. CDR1 is LNHDA and CDR2 is SQIVND in the germline V gene (reference sequence). This CDR3 is CASSMNRPNQPQHF. DNA of the CDR3: TGTGCCAGTAGTATGAACAGGCCCAATCAGCCCCAGCATTTT.

The chain uses TRBV7-2 and TRBJ1-1; D not resolved. The CDR3 is made up of 16 amino acids. V lost 5 bases and J 1 base, leaving 17 bases between the germline ends. The V gene's germline CDR1 is SGHTA and CDR2 FQGNSA. The DNA of the CDR3 is TGTGCCAGCAGCACCGGTCCCATCCACTCGAACACTGAAGCTTTCTTT. Translating it yields CASSTGPIHSNTEAFF.

This clonotype was found a few times. The gene calls are TRBV19 and TRBJ2-3; TRBD1 agrees at 8 bases. Germline-derived CDR1 and CDR2 are LNHDA and SQIVND (reference sequence). The CDR3 contains 15 residues. V lost 4 bases to trimming and J lost 3 bases; unmatched junction nucleotides: 6. CDR3 loop: CASSTAGGFTDTQYF. Here the CDR3 DNA reads TGTGCCAGTAGTACGGCAGGGGGCTTTACAGATACGCAGTATTTT.

The V gene is TRBV4-3, the J gene TRBJ2-2, with 9 bases that match TRBD2. V shed 4 bases, J shed 4 bases, and the junction held 7 bases outside the gene matches. Germline V gene data show CDR1 as LGHNA and CDR2 as YSLEER. This CDR3 has 16 residues. The CDR3 nucleotides are TGCGCCAGCAGCCCGCGGTTTAGCGGGGGCACCGGGGAGCTGTTTTTT. The encoded protein is CASSPRFSGGTGELFF.

This clonotype was seen at least ten times. The rearrangement links TRBV30 to TRBJ2-3; 11 positions agree with TRBD1. This CDR3 has 15 residues. Germline V gene data show CDR1 as GTSNPN and CDR2 as SVGIG (reference sequence). V lost 8 bases to trimming and J lost 3 bases; unmatched junction nucleotides: 10. The CDR3 region is CAGIPGTGGTDTQYF. The CDR3 DNA reads as TGTGCCGGAATCCCCGGGACAGGGGGGACAGATACGCAGTATTTT.

This chain uses TRBV29-1 with TRBJ2-7, with TRBD1 matching over 7 bases. Germline V gene sequence: CDR1 SQVTM, CDR2 ANQGSEA. The CDR3 length is 16 residues. V was pared by 8 bases and J by 0 bases, with 16 bases of the junction left unmatched. The CDR3 region has the DNA TGCAGCACAGCACAGGGACAGCGCGAATTCTCCTACGAGCAGTACTTC. It yields the protein CSTAQGQREFSYEQYF.

The chain couples TRBV3-1 to TRBJ2-2; TRBD1 might be the D (5 bases). The V gene's germline CDR1 is LGHDT and CDR2 YNNKEL (reference sequence). The V and J ends lost 6 bases and 2 bases respectively, with 7 bases between them. This CDR3 has 13 residues. CDR3 sequence reads: CASRGVNTGELFF. Written as DNA, the CDR3 is TGTGCCAGCAGAGGGGTAAACACCGGGGAGCTGTTTTTT.